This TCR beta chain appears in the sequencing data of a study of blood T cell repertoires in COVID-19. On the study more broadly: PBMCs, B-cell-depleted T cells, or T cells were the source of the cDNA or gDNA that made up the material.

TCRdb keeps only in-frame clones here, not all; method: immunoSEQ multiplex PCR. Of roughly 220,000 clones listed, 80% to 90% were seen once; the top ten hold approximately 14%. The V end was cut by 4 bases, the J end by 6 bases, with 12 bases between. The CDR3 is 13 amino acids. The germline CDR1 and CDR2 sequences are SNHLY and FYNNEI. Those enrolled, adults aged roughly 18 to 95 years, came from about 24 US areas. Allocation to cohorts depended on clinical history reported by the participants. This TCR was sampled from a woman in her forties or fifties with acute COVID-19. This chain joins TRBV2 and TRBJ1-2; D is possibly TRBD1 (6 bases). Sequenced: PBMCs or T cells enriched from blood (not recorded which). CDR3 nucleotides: TGTGCCAGCAGTGGAACAGGGTGGAATGGCTACACCTTC. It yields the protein CASSGTGWNGYTF.